This T cell receptor beta chain was sequenced in a study of blood T cell repertoires in COVID-19. Study background: The United States, Italy and Spain supplied acute and convalescent COVID-19 samples.

The germline CDR1 and CDR2 sequences are KGHSH and LQKENI. Losses at the gene ends were 4 bases for V and 2 bases for J; bases not matched to a gene: 6. The CDR3 spans 15 residues. Authors' analysis steps: Amplification with reference gene primers provided the estimates of nucleated cell counts. Some clones are missing from TCRdb's copy, which holds only in-frame ones; the method was immunoSEQ multiplex PCR. That table gives V, J and clone size, and the DNA gave D and trimming. The sample holds more than 35,000 clones, about 80% seen once. V and J are TRBV18 and TRBJ2-7; 9 bases are a match to TRBD1. Sequencing was done on a sample of peripheral blood. The TCR sequence derives from an elderly man with active or convalescent COVID-19. The CDR3 sequence is CASSLPGQGTYEQYF. The CDR3 nucleotides are TGTGCCAGCTCACTACCGGGACAGGGCACCTACGAGCAGTACTTC.